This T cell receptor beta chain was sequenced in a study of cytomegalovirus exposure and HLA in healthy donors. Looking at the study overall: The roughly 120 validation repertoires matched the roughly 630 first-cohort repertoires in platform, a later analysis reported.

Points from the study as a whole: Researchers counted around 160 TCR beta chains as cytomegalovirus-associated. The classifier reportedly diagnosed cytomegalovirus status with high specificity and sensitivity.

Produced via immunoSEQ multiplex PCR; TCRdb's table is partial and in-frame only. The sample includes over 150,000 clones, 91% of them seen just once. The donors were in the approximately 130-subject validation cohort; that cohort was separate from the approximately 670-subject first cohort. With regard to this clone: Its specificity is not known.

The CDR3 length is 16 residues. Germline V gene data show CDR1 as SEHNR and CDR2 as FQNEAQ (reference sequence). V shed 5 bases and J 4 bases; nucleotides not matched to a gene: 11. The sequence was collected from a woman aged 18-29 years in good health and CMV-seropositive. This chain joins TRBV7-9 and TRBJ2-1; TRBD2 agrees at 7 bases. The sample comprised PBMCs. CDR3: CASSHAWWGGYNEQFF. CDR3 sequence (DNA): TGTGCCAGCAGCCACGCGTGGTGGGGGGGGTACAATGAGCAGTTCTTC.